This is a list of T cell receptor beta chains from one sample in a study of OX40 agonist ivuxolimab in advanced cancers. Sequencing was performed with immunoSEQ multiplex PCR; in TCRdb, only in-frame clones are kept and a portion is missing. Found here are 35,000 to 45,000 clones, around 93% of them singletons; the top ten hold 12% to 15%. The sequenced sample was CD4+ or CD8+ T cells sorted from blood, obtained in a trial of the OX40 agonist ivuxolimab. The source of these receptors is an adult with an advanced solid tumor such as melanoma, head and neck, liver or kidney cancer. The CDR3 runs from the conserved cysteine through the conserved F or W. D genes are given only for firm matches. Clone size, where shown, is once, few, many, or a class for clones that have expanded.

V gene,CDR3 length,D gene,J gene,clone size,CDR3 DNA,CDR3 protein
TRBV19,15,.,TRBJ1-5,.,TGTGCCAGTAGTATCGGAGACAGCCTCAATCAGCCCCAGCATTTT,CASSIGDSLNQPQHF
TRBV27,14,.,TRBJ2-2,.,TGTGCCACCCAACCGGGACAGAACACCGGGGAGCTGTTTTTT,CATQPGQNTGELFF
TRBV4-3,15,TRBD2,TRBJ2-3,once,TGCGCCAGCAGCCGGCGGGAGTCTGCCGGCGATACGCAGTATTTT,CASSRRESAGDTQYF
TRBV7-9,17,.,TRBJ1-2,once,TGTGCCAGCAGCGTTTCCCGTCTGGGGGGCGGGAGCTATGGCTACACCTTC,CASSVSRLGGGSYGYTF
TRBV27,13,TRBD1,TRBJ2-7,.,TGTGCCAGCAGTTACCAGGGGGCGGGCGAGCAGTACTTC,CASSYQGAGEQYF
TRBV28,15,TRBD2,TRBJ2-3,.,TGTGCCAGCAGTTTTCGGCGGGAGGCGGCAGATACGCAGTATTTT,CASSFRREAADTQYF
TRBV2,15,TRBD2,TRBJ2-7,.,TGTGCCAGCAGTCAAAAACTAGCGGGGTCCTACGAGCAGTACTTC,CASSQKLAGSYEQYF
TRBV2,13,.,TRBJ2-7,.,TGTGCCAGCAAGGGGGGAGCTACCTACGAGCAGTACTTC,CASKGGATYEQYF
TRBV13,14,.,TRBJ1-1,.,TGTGCCAGCAGCTTCCAGGGATTAGACACTGAAGCTTTCTTT,CASSFQGLDTEAFF
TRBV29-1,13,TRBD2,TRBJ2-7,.,TGCAGCGCCGGGACTAGCGGGAGCGAAGGGCAGTACTTC,CSAGTSGSEGQYF
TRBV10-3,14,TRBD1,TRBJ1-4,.,TGTGCCATCAGGGGGACAGGAATTAATGAAAAACTGTTTTTT,CAIRGTGINEKLFF
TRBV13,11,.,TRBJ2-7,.,TGTGCCAGCAGCTTATCCTACGAGCAGTACTTC,CASSLSYEQYF
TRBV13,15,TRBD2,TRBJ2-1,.,TGTGCCAGCAGCTTAGAAACTAGCGGGGACAATGAGCAGTTCTTC,CASSLETSGDNEQFF
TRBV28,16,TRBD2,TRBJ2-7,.,TGTGCCAGCAGTTTGGCACCGGGACTAGCGCGCTACGAGCAGTACTTC,CASSLAPGLARYEQYF
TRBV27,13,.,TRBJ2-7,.,TGTGCCAGCAGTTCCGGGACAAACTACGAGCAGTACTTC,CASSSGTNYEQYF
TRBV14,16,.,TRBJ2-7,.,TGTGCCAGCAGCCAAGAATCCGCGGGGACCTTCTACGAGCAGTACTTC,CASSQESAGTFYEQYF
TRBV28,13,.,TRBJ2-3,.,TGTGCCAGCAGTTTAATGGGCACAGATACGCAGTATTTT,CASSLMGTDTQYF